The 11 T cell receptor beta chains in this list originate from one sample, sequenced in a study of OX40 agonist ivuxolimab in advanced cancers. Only in-frame clones appear in the TCRdb table, and some are missing; sequencing was by immunoSEQ multiplex PCR. The top ten clones hold less than 0.85% of a sample with around 82,000 clones, 88% of them seen once. The sample in question was CD4+ or CD8+ T cells sorted from blood, obtained in a trial of the OX40 agonist ivuxolimab. Receptors originate from an adult with an advanced solid tumor such as melanoma, head and neck, liver or kidney cancer.

The CDR3 loop is CASSLDARGTSGANVLTF. The CDR3, as DNA: TGTGCCAGCAGCTTAGACGCCAGGGGGACCTCTGGGGCCAACGTCCTGACTTTC. The rearrangement joins TRBV7-8 to TRBJ2-6; 7 nucleotides agree with TRBD1. This CDR3 is 18 amino acids long. Trimming at V came to 1 base and at J to 0 bases, leaving 6 bases not matched to a gene. The germline V gene encodes CDR1 SGHVS and CDR2 FQNEAQ.

The chain joins TRBV30 to TRBJ1-5; D unclear. Per germline, CDR1 GTSNPN and CDR2 SVGIG (reference sequence). V was pared by 4 bases and J by 9 bases, with 16 bases between. This CDR3 has 13 residues. CDR3: CAWTKDDRLPQHF. CDR3 sequence (DNA): TGTGCCTGGACCAAAGATGACCGCCTGCCCCAGCATTTT. Complete variable domain (other parts from reference TRBV30 and TRBJ1-5): SQTIHQWPATLVQPVGSPLSLECTVEGTSNPNLYWYRQAAGRGLQLLFYSVGIGQISSEVPQNLSASRPQDRQFILSSKKLLLSDSGFYLCAWTKDDRLPQHFGDGTRLSIL.

This rearrangement joins TRBV28 to TRBJ2-2; D gene unclear. This CDR3 has 14 residues. CDR1 is MDHEN, CDR2 SYDVKM, per germline. V dropped 7 bases and J dropped 0 bases, with 9 bases sitting between them. The DNA for the CDR3 is TGTGCCAGCATCCAGTTCGCGAACACCGGGGAGCTGTTTTTT. Amino acid sequence: CASIQFANTGELFF.

V usage is TRBV6-6 and J usage is TRBJ1-2, with 7 bases matching TRBD1. Germline trimming cut 5 bases from V and 4 bases from J; bases unmatched to any gene: 7. The length of the CDR3 is 14 residues. The germline V gene has CDR1 MNHNY and CDR2 SVGAGI (reference sequence). The CDR3: CASSPPGGVYGYTF. CDR3 sequence (DNA): TGTGCCAGCAGTCCACCAGGGGGAGTCTATGGCTACACCTTC.

This clone was observed a single time. The V gene is TRBV27, the J gene TRBJ2-7; 12 positions match TRBD2. Trimming cost V 8 bases and J 7 bases; bases outside gene matches: 15. Germline V gene data show CDR1 as MNHEY and CDR2 as SMNVEV (reference sequence). The CDR3 runs to 16 residues. CDR3 residues: CASDPVGTSGLGEQYF. DNA of the CDR3: TGTGCCAGCGATCCCGTCGGGACTAGCGGGTTGGGTGAGCAGTACTTC.

This chain links TRBV5-4 with TRBJ1-1; 7 bases align to TRBD1. V dropped 5 bases and J dropped 0; count of bases not matched to a gene: 4. The germline CDR1 and CDR2 sequences are SGHNT and YYREEE (reference sequence). This CDR3 is built from 14 residues. CDR3 sequence reads: CASSPGTVNTEAFF. In DNA, the CDR3 is TGTGCCAGCAGTCCAGGGACAGTGAACACTGAAGCTTTCTTT.

V usage is TRBV9 and J usage is TRBJ1-1; 8 bases align to TRBD1. The V gene's germline CDR1 is SGDLS and CDR2 YYNGEE. The CDR3 extends over 13 amino acids. V lost 0 bases to trimming and J lost 7 bases; unmatched junction nucleotides: 2. CDR3 sequence: CASSVEQGGEAFF. In DNA form, the CDR3 reads TGTGCCAGCAGCGTAGAACAGGGGGGTGAAGCTTTCTTT.

The chain employs TRBV28 and TRBJ2-4; D unresolved. Germline CDR1 MDHEN, CDR2 SYDVKM. Between the trimmed V and J ends, which lost 3 bases and 1 base, there was a span of 7 bases. CDR3 length: 14 residues. The CDR3 here is CASSFSEAKNIQYF. Written as DNA, the CDR3 is TGTGCCAGCAGTTTTTCGGAGGCCAAAAACATTCAGTACTTC. The entire variable domain, with the rest obtained from reference TRBV28 and TRBJ2-4, is as follows: DVKVTQSSRYLVKRTGEKVFLECVQDMDHENMFWYRQDPGLGLRLIYFSYDVKMKEKGDIPEGYSVSREKKERFSLILESASTNQTSMYLCASSFSEAKNIQYFGAGTRLSVL.

This rearrangement joins TRBV29-1 to TRBJ1-3, with no clear D. The V gene lost 8 bases and the J gene lost 3 bases, with 14 bases spanning the gap. The germline V gene encodes CDR1 SQVTM and CDR2 ANQGSEA. CDR3 length equals 13 residues. Here the CDR3 reads CSSSMGIGNTIYF. The CDR3 coding sequence is TGCAGCTCCTCCATGGGAATTGGAAACACCATATATTTT.

The V and J genes are TRBV28 and TRBJ2-1; 8 bases agree with TRBD2. The CDR3 has 16 amino acids. Germline CDR1 and CDR2: MDHEN and SYDVKM. Trimming at V came to 5 bases and at J to 0 bases, leaving 6 bases not matched to a gene. CDR3 residues: CASSPVAGSSYNEQFF. The CDR3 DNA follows: TGTGCCAGCAGTCCAGTAGCGGGAAGCTCCTACAATGAGCAGTTCTTC.

The chain couples TRBV28 to TRBJ2-1; possible D gene TRBD2, 5 bases. The CDR3 contains 11 residues. V dropped 8 bases and J dropped 10 bases, with 12 bases sitting between them. Germline V CDR1 and CDR2: MDHEN, SYDVKM. The CDR3 DNA reads TGTGCCAGCTTTACGTCTAGCGAGCAGTTCTTC. As protein: CASFTSSEQFF. The full variable domain, its missing parts supplied by reference TRBV28 and TRBJ2-1, is DVKVTQSSRYLVKRTGEKVFLECVQDMDHENMFWYRQDPGLGLRLIYFSYDVKMKEKGDIPEGYSVSREKKERFSLILESASTNQTSMYLCASFTSSEQFFGPGTRLTVL.